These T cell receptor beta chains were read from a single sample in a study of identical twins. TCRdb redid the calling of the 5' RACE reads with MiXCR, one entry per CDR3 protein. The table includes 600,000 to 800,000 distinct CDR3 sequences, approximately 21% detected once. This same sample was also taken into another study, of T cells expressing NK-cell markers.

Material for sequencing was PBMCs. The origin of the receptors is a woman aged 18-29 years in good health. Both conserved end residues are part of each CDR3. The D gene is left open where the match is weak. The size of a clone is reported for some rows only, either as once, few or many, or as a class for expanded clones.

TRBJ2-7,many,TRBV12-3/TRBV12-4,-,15,TGTGCCAGCAAGACGGGACTCCGAGGGTCCTACGAGCAGTACTTC,CASKTGLRGSYEQYF
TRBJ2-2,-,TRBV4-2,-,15,TGTGCCAGCAGCCAAGAGACTAGTAGTACCGGGGAGCTGTTTTTT,CASSQETSSTGELFF
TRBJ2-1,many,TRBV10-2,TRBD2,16,TGCGCCAGCAGTGATCGGGGGGGTGTTTCCTACAATGAGCAGTTCTTC,CASSDRGGVSYNEQFF
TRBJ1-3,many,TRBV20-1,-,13,TGCAGTGCCATAGCTCCCTCTGGAAACACCATATATTTT,CSAIAPSGNTIYF
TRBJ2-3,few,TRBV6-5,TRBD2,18,TGTGCCAGCAGTATACCGTGGGATAGCGGGGGCCGCACAGATACGCAGTATTTT,CASSIPWDSGGRTDTQYF
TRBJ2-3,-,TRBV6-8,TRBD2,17,TGTGCCAGCAGTTACATCAGGACAGCGGGAGGGCCGGATACGCAGTATTTT,CASSYIRTAGGPDTQYF
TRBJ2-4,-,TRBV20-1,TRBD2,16,TGCAGTGCTAGAGATCCGGTAGCGGGGGGCAAAAACATTCAGTACTTC,CSARDPVAGGKNIQYF
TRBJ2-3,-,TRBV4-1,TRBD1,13,TGCGCCAGCAGCCAAGCCAGGGGGGATACGCAGTATTTT,CASSQARGDTQYF
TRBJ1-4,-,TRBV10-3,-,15,TGTGCCATCAGTGACCAGGGGATGTCTAATGAAAAACTGTTTTTT,CAISDQGMSNEKLFF
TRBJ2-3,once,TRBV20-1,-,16,TGCTGTGCCTTTACGGACCGTTCAGAGAGCACAGATACGCAGTATTTT,CCAFTDRSESTDTQYF
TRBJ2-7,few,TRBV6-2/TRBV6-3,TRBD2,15,TGTGCCAGCAGTAACCCACTAGCGGGGTTCTACGAGCAGTACTTC,CASSNPLAGFYEQYF
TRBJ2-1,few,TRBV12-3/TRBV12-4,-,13,TGTGCCAGCAGTTTAAACGTGTACAATGAGCAGTTCTTC,CASSLNVYNEQFF
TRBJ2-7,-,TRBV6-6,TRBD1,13,TGTGCCATCCGACAGGGGAGTTCCTACGAGCAGTACTTC,CAIRQGSSYEQYF
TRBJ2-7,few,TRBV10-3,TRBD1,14,TGTGCCATCAGTCAGGGGGCCTACGGGGACGAGCAGTACTTC,CAISQGAYGDEQYF
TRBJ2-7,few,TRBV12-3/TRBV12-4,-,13,TGTGCCAGCAAAGGGCACCAAACCTACGAGCAGTACTTC,CASKGHQTYEQYF
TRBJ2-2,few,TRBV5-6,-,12,TGTGCCAGCAGCTTGGAAGGGCGGGAGCTGTTTTTT,CASSLEGRELFF
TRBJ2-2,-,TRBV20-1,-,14,TGCAGTGCTAGAGACCCAGGGTCGGCCGGGGAGCTGTTTTTT,CSARDPGSAGELFF
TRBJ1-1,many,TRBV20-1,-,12,TGCAGTGCTACCTGGGTGCACACTGAAGCTTTCTTT,CSATWVHTEAFF
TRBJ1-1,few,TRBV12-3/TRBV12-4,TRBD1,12,TGTGCCAGCAGTGGTACCAGGGGGTTGGCTTTCTTT,CASSGTRGLAFF
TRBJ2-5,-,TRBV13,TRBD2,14,TGTGCCAGCAGCTCCCGGGGGGGGCACGAGACCCAGTACTTC,CASSSRGGHETQYF
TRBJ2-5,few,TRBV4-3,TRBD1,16,TGCGCCAGCAGCCCGGACAGGGGATTGAGGCAAGAGACCCAGTACTTC,CASSPDRGLRQETQYF
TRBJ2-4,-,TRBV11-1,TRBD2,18,TGTGCCAGCAGCTTAGGGCTAGCGGGAGGGCCCTCCAAAAACATTCAGTACTTC,CASSLGLAGGPSKNIQYF
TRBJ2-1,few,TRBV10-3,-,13,TGTGCCATCAGTGAAATAGTACGGAATGAGCAGTTCTTC,CAISEIVRNEQFF
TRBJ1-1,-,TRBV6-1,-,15,TGTGCCAGCAGCCAACCACCTTACCGGGGGGCTGAAGCTTTCTTT,CASSQPPYRGAEAFF
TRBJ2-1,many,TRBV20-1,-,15,TGCAGTGCTAGCCCTGGGGGGACAGCCTACAATGAGCAGTTCTTC,CSASPGGTAYNEQFF
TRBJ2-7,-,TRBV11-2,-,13,TGTGCCAGCAGCTCCGTGAATAAGGACGAGCAGTACTTC,CASSSVNKDEQYF
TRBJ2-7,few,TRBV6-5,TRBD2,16,TGTGCCAGCAGTTACTCGAGCGGGGGCGGGGAGAACGAGCAGTACTTC,CASSYSSGGGENEQYF
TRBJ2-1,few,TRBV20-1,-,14,TGCAGTGCTAGAGGGGACTGGGGCTACAATGAGCAGTTCTTC,CSARGDWGYNEQFF
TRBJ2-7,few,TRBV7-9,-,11,TGTGCCACGACCACAACCTACGAGCAGTACTTC,CATTTTYEQYF
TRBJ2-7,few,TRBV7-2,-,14,TGTGCCAGCAGCTTTGGCGTCCAGCTGTACGAGCAGTACTTC,CASSFGVQLYEQYF
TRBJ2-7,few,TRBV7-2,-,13,TGTGCCAGCAGGGTAGCGGTTTCCTACGAGCAGTACTTC,CASRVAVSYEQYF
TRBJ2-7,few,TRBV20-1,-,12,TGCAGTGCCTCCCGGGCCCCGGGCGAGCAGTACTTC,CSASRAPGEQYF